This T cell receptor (beta chain) emerged from a study of Graves' ophthalmopathy and Graves' hyperthyroidism. Findings and caveats of the study: Prediction of ophthalmopathy progression reached about 65% sensitivity and around 75% specificity.

RNA transcripts provided the template for amplifying TCR beta CDR3 regions. HTBI-primed first-round RT-PCR preceded second-round multiplex PCR. Each CDR3 protein gets one entry after TCRdb re-called the multiplex PCR reads with MiXCR. This sample has about 210,000 distinct CDR3 sequences; 29% occur once, and the top ten carry 9.1%. V lost 5 bases, J lost 4 bases, and 2 bases stayed unmatched. The CDR3 contains 14 residues. The germline gives CDR1 LGHDT, CDR2 YNNKEL (reference sequence). This clonotype was observed at least ten times. Its antigen is as yet unknown. Ophthalmopathic donors had moderate-to-severe activity, CAS ≥3 and NOSPECS ≥4, with disease that had lasted under 3 months.

The TCR was taken from a man in his fifties with Graves' ophthalmopathy. The V gene is TRBV3-1, the J gene TRBJ2-2; the match to TRBD2 covers 9 bases. Input material: peripheral blood. The CDR3 DNA sequence: TGTGCCAGCAGCTCTAGCGGGGTCACCGGGGAGCTGTTTTTT. Protein product: CASSSSGVTGELFF.